This passage covers 4 T cell receptor beta chains from one sample sequenced in a study of T cell responses to AZD1222 COVID-19 vaccine. The table came from immunoSEQ multiplex PCR; TCRdb's copy has only in-frame clones and leaves some out. The sample has some 97,000 clones; around 87% are singletons. Source: peripheral blood, taken on day 0 of AZD1222 vaccination. The source of these receptors is an adult in good health.

J is TRBJ2-7 and V is TRBV6-5, with TRBD2 as a possible D gene (6 bases). V was pared by 9 bases and J by 3 bases, with 9 bases between. The CDR3 is 11 residues long. Per germline, CDR1 MNHEY and CDR2 SVGAGI. CDR3 sequence: CASSGGYEQYF. The CDR3 DNA follows: TGTGCCAGTAGCGGAGGCTACGAGCAGTACTTC.

V and J are TRBV2 and TRBJ2-2, with a possible D match to TRBD2 (5 bases). The CDR3 is made up of 14 amino acids. V was clipped by 8 bases and J by 5 bases, with 15 bases between them. CDR1 and CDR2 from the germline V gene are SNHLY and FYNNEI. The CDR3 here is CASGGERTTGELFF. The CDR3, as DNA: TGTGCCAGCGGAGGCGAGCGAACGACCGGGGAGCTGTTTTTT.

The chain links TRBV6-5 to TRBJ1-2; D may be TRBD1 (6 bases). Germline CDR1 and CDR2: MNHEY and SVGAGI. The CDR3 is 13 residues long. Between the trimmed V and J ends, which lost 6 bases and 6 bases, there was a span of 14 bases. CDR3 DNA: TGTGCCAGCAGAGCTGCCTACAGGGATGGCTACACCTTC. Protein: CASRAAYRDGYTF.

CDR3 residues: CASSPTGTTGNTIYF. The CDR3 region has the DNA TGTGCCAGCAGCCCTACCGGGACAACCGGAAACACCATATATTTT. The chain is built from TRBV11-2 and TRBJ1-3; TRBD1 might be the D (6 bases). Germline values: CDR1 SGHAT, CDR2 FQNNGV. The CDR3 is 15 residues long. V lost 5 bases to trimming and J lost 4 bases, with 15 bases between them.